Sequencing of this T cell receptor (beta chain) was carried out in a study of cytomegalovirus exposure and HLA in healthy donors. PCR used 60 Vbeta primers and 13 Jbeta primers. This table comes from immunoSEQ multiplex PCR, and its TCRdb copy is limited to in-frame clones, with some not included. The sample shows some 97,000 clones, approximately 68% of them seen only once. With regard to this clone: Antigen: not known.

Findings of the study overall: Within a later analysis, the majority of CMV-associated TCR beta chains appeared HLA-restricted. Data from an earlier analysis indicated that most TCR beta V segments were productive either about 87% or about 30% of the time. The authors assumed roughly uniform sequencing depth across donors for presence/absence analyses.

The CDR3 has 15 amino acids. V lost 7 bases and J lost 2; bases outside the gene matches: 7. In germline, CDR1 is MNHNS, CDR2 SASEGT. The sample was PBMCs. The source is a woman aged 18-29 years in good health and CMV-seropositive. The chain combines TRBV6-1 with TRBJ2-7; 11 nucleotides match TRBD1. This chain's CDR3 is CASKFGTGGTYEQYF. The CDR3 DNA reads as TGTGCCAGCAAGTTCGGGACAGGGGGAACCTACGAGCAGTACTTC.